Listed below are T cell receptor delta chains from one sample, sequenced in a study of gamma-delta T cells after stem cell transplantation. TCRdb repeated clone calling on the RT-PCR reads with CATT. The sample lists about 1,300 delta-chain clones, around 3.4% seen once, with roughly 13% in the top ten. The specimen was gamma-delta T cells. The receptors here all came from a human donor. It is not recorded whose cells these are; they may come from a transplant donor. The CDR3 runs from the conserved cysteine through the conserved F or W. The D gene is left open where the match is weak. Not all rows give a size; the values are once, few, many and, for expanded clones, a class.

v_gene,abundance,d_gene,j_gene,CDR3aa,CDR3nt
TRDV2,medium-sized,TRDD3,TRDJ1,CACDTVLGETRDTDKLIF,TGTGCCTGTGACACCGTACTGGGGGAGACCCGGGACACCGATAAACTCATCTTT
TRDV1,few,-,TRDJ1,CALGESLPTSLGVCTDKLIF,TGTGCTCTTGGGGAAAGTCTTCCTACATCGCTGGGGGTTTGCACCGATAAACTCATCTTT
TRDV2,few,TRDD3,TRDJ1,CACDKILGMPYRDTDKLIF,TGTGCCTGTGACAAAATACTGGGGATGCCTTATCGGGACACCGATAAACTCATCTTT
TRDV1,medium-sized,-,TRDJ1,CALGEIGTGGPDTDKLIF,TGTGCTCTTGGGGAAATAGGTACCGGGGGGCCCGACACCGATAAACTCATCTTT
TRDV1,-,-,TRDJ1,CALGKAFLVPLGIGYTDKLIF,TGTGCTCTTGGGAAGGCCTTCCTAGTACCCCTGGGGATAGGGTACACCGATAAACTCATCTTT
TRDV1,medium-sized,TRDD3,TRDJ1,CALGGILKGPTLTGDYTDKLIF,TGTGCTCTTGGGGGCATCTTGAAGGGTCCCACCCTAACTGGGGATTACACCGATAAACTCATCTTT
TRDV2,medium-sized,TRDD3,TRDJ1,CACDKTGGYRYTDKLIF,TGTGCCTGTGACAAAACTGGGGGATATCGGTACACCGATAAACTCATCTTT
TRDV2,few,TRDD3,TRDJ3,CACDAVLGDTGPNAPPSSWDTRQMFF,TGTGCCTGTGACGCGGTACTGGGGGATACGGGCCCAAACGCGCCTCCAAGCTCCTGGGACACCCGACAGATGTTTTTC
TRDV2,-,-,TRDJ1,CACDKLGTPQNKLIF,TGTGCCTGTGACAAGCTGGGGACTCCCCAAAATAAACTCATCTTT
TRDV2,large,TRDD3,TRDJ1,CACDTQYWGIRGTDKLIF,TGTGCCTGTGACACCCAGTACTGGGGGATACGCGGCACCGATAAACTCATCTTT
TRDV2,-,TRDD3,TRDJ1,CACDALPTLGDTGPYTDKLIF,TGTGCCTGTGACGCTCTCCCTACCCTGGGGGATACGGGACCTTACACCGATAAACTCATCTTT
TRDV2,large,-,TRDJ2,CACDTLVAGAQLFF,TGTGCCTGTGACACCTTGGTGGCGGGAGCACAACTCTTCTTT
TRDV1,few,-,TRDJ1,CALEPPNSYGGSEYTDKLIF,TGTGCTCTTGAGCCTCCTAATTCCTACGGGGGATCCGAATACACCGATAAACTCATCTTT
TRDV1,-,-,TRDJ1,CALGELGFLTWLTDKLIF,TGTGCTCTTGGGGAACTGGGCTTCCTCACGTGGCTAACCGATAAACTCATCTTT
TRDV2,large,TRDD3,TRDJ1,CACDSVGDYTDKLIF,TGTGCCTGTGACTCGGTGGGGGACTACACCGATAAACTCATCTTT
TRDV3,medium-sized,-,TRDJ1,CAFSSPGWEVADKLIF,TGTGCCTTTAGCTCCCCAGGCTGGGAAGTCGCCGATAAACTCATCTTT
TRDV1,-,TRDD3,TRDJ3,CALGELPPHSYPAYWGISWDTRQMFF,TGTGCTCTTGGGGAACTACCACCCCATTCCTATCCCGCTTACTGGGGGATCTCCTGGGACACCCGACAGATGTTTTTC
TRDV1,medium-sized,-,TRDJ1,CALSFPTPGIQYTDKLIF,TGTGCTCTTTCATTTCCTACGCCGGGGATCCAGTACACCGATAAACTCATCTTT
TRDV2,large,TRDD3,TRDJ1,CACDQLMGDTRGTDKLIF,TGTGCCTGTGACCAACTTATGGGGGATACGCGGGGTACCGATAAACTCATCTTT
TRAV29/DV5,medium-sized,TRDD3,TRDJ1,CAARPYEEGDGADKLIF,TGTGCAGCAAGGCCGTACGAAGAGGGGGATGGAGCCGATAAACTCATCTTT
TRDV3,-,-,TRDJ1,CALLHSGYRRGYTDKLIF,TGTGCCTTGCTCCACTCTGGGTATAGAAGGGGGTACACCGATAAACTCATCTTT
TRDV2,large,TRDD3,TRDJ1,CACDTLETGGSEGNKLIF,TGTGCCTGTGACACCTTGGAGACTGGGGGATCAGAAGGTAATAAACTCATCTTT
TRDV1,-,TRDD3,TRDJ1,CALGEVRVLGDMSWTDKLIF,TGTGCTCTTGGGGAAGTTAGAGTACTGGGGGATATGAGCTGGACCGATAAACTCATCTTT
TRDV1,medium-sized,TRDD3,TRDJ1,CALGGSQYSQYWGSYTDKLIF,TGTGCTCTTGGGGGTTCCCAGTACTCTCAGTACTGGGGGAGCTACACCGATAAACTCATCTTT
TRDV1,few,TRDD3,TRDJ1,CALGTLYVHHWGISTDKLIF,TGTGCTCTTGGGACGCTGTACGTCCACCACTGGGGGATATCCACCGATAAACTCATCTTT
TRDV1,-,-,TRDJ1,CALGERAPNAVGTYTDKLIF,TGTGCTCTTGGGGAACGTGCTCCAAACGCTGTGGGGACCTACACCGATAAACTCATCTTT
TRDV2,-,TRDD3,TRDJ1,CACDSILGDTDKLIF,TGTGCCTGTGACTCCATACTGGGGGATACGGATAAACTCATCTTT
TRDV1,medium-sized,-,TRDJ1,CALGELRNTLTPYTDKLIF,TGTGCTCTTGGGGAACTTCGGAATACGTTAACCCCGTACACCGATAAACTCATCTTT
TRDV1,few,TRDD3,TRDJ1,CAPGDRYPYSSVNWGIANLYTDKLIF,TGTGCTCCTGGGGACCGTTATCCCTACTCTTCAGTAAACTGGGGGATAGCGAATCTCTACACCGATAAACTCATCTTT
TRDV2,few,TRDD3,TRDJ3,CACDNVLGDTDWDTRQMFF,TGTGCCTGTGACAACGTACTGGGGGATACGGACTGGGACACCCGACAGATGTTTTTC
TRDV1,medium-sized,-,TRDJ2,CALGILREMGFLTAQLFF,TGTGCTCTTGGGATCCTACGTGAGATGGGGTTTTTGACAGCACAACTCTTCTTT
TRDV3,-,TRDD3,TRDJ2,CAFLGWGIPTLTAQLFF,TGTGCCTTCTTAGGCTGGGGGATCCCCACTTTGACAGCACAACTCTTCTTT
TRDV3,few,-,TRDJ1,CAFLFLKKLIF,TGTGCCTTTCTGTTCCTGAAGAAACTCATCTTT
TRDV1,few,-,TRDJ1,CALGEPSPFLRWGIWIDKLIF,TGTGCTCTTGGGGAACCCTCACCCTTCCTACGCTGGGGGATCTGGATTGATAAACTCATCTTT
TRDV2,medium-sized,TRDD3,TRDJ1,CACDTGNLLLGAGGQYTDKLIF,TGTGCCTGTGACACCGGGAATTTGCTACTAGGCGCTGGGGGACAGTACACCGATAAACTCATCTTT
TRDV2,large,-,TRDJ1,CACDTLGTLRVTDKLIF,TGTGCCTGTGACACCCTGGGGACCCTGCGGGTCACCGATAAACTCATCTTT
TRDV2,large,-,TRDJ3,CACDTGGPSSWDTRQMFF,TGTGCCTGTGACACCGGGGGGCCGAGCTCCTGGGACACCCGACAGATGTTTTTC
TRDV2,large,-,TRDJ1,CACYSSCEEVPDKLIF,TGTGCCTGTTATTCCTCTTGTGAGGAGGTACCCGATAAACTCATCTTT
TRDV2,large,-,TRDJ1,CACDTLATRQNTDKLIF,TGTGCCTGTGACACCCTTGCTACTCGGCAGAACACCGATAAACTCATCTTT
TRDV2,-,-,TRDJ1,CACDTLRGTRYTDKLIF,TGTGCCTGTGACACCCTTCGGGGGACACGATACACCGATAAACTCATCTTT
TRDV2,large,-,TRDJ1,CACDSLLSNTNDNTDKLIF,TGTGCCTGTGACAGCTTACTGTCAAACACGAACGACAACACCGATAAACTCATCTTT
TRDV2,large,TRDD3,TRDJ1,CACDTLSPRTGGLAYTDKLIF,TGTGCCTGTGACACTCTTTCCCCACGTACTGGGGGCCTAGCGTACACCGATAAACTCATCTTT
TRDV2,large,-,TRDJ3,CACDRIVGSPSWDTRQMFF,TGTGCCTGTGACAGGATAGTGGGATCCCCATCCTGGGACACCCGACAGATGTTTTTC
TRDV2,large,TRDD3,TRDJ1,CACDTVTGGYMRPDKLIF,TGTGCCTGTGACACGGTTACTGGGGGATATATGCGTCCCGATAAACTCATCTTT
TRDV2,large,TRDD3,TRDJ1,CACDTVDWGIEVSDKLIF,TGTGCCTGTGACACCGTTGACTGGGGGATAGAGGTCTCCGATAAACTCATCTTT
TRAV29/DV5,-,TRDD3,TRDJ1,CAASAIGIPKLHWGRPYTDKLIF,TGTGCAGCAAGCGCGATTGGGATTCCTAAATTACACTGGGGGAGGCCGTACACCGATAAACTCATCTTT
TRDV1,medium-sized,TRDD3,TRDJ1,CALGELISHWGIRGVGTDKLIF,TGTGCTCTTGGGGAACTAATTTCTCACTGGGGGATACGGGGCGTAGGCACCGATAAACTCATCTTT
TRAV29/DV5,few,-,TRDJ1,CAATHRGADKLIF,TGTGCAGCAACCCACCGGGGGGCCGATAAACTCATCTTT
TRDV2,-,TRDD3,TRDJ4,CACDTATGGYAARPLIF,TGTGCCTGTGACACCGCTACTGGGGGATACGCAGCGAGACCCCTGATCTTT
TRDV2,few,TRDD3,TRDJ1,CACACLGVPYTDKLIF,TGTGCCTGTGCCTGCCTGGGGGTCCCGTACACCGATAAACTCATCTTT
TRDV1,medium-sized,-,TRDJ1,CALGGLREHTTDKLIF,TGTGCTCTTGGGGGTCTTCGTGAACACACCACCGATAAACTCATCTTT
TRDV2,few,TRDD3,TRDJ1,CACDVLGDSGTDKHIF,TGTGCCTGTGACGTACTGGGGGATAGCGGCACTGATAAACACATCTTT
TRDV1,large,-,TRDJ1,CALGEFHTDKLIF,TGTGCTCTTGGGGAATTCCACACCGATAAACTCATCTTT
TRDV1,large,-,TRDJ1,CALGEQRWGVIDKLIF,TGTGCTCTTGGGGAACAAAGATGGGGGGTAATCGATAAACTCATCTTT
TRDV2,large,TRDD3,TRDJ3,CACDTSTGGYSWDTRQMFF,TGTGCCTGTGACACCAGTACTGGGGGATACTCCTGGGACACCCGACAGATGTTTTTC
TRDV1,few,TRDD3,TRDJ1,CALGESPYLSDIYWGILRLIF,TGTGCTCTTGGGGAATCTCCGTACCTTTCCGATATTTACTGGGGGATCCTTAGGCTCATCTTT
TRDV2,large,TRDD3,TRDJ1,CACDFLSRGGPDTDKLIF,TGTGCCTGTGACTTTCTGTCCCGTGGGGGACCCGACACCGATAAACTCATCTTT
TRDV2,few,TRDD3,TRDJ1,CACDPMGDRTDKLIF,TGTGCCTGTGACCCGATGGGGGACCGCACCGATAAACTCATCTTT
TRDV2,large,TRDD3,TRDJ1,CACEPLGDTLYTDKLIF,TGTGCCTGTGAACCCCTGGGGGATACGCTGTACACCGATAAACTCATCTTT